The 5 T cell receptor beta chains below all came from one sample that was sequenced in a study of STAT3 mutations in large granular lymphocyte leukemia. Study conclusions and caveats: Every T-LGLL patient had at least one immunodominant TCRbeta clonotype.

Their cognate antigens are unknown. Repertoires were generated with immunoSEQ multiplex PCR, while TCRdb's copy carries only in-frame clones and drops some. This table has about 13,000 clones, just over 85% appearing once. Sequenced input: PBMCs. These receptors came from a human donor with T large granular lymphocyte leukemia. Some clones in this sample may be carry-over from other donors' samples.

This sequence joins TRBV11-2 and TRBJ2-7; 9 bases are a match to TRBD2. The CDR3 runs 13 residues. From germline, CDR1 is SGHAT and CDR2 FQNNGV. V gave up 3 bases and J gave up 3 bases; unmatched junction bases: 0. CDR3 loop: CASSFSGSYEQYF. The CDR3 DNA follows: TGTGCCAGCAGCTTTAGCGGGAGCTACGAGCAGTACTTC.

The chain is built from TRBV11-2 and TRBJ1-6; maybe TRBD1 (6 bases). Trimming took 0 bases from V and 14 from J, leaving 11 bases between them. The germline gives CDR1 SGHAT, CDR2 FQNNGV. This CDR3 region has 13 residues. In DNA form, the CDR3 reads TGTGCCAGCAGCTTAGACAAGAACAGGGCCCTCCACTTT. It encodes CASSLDKNRALHF.

The chain combines TRBV6-1 with TRBJ1-2; D perhaps matches TRBD1 (5 bases). CDR1 MNHNS and CDR2 SASEGT come from the germline V gene. The CDR3 length is 15 residues. V dropped 5 bases and J dropped 0 bases, with 13 bases sitting between them. The chain's CDR3 is CASSLVGPANYGYTF. The CDR3 coding sequence is TGTGCCAGCAGTCTAGTGGGGCCAGCTAACTATGGCTACACCTTC.

The chain is built from TRBV15 and TRBJ1-5; D unclear. The CDR3 runs to 13 residues. Trimming left V 5 bases short and J 7 bases short, with 12 bases between. Germline CDR1 reads LNHNV; CDR2 reads YYDKDF (reference sequence). The CDR3 sequence is CATSASYGQPQHF. Written as DNA, the CDR3 is TGTGCCACCAGCGCCTCATACGGGCAGCCCCAGCATTTT.

As DNA, the CDR3 is TGTGCCAGCAGTCCCGGGCCCTACGAGCAGTACTTC. Its protein is CASSPGPYEQYF. This chain connects TRBV6-5 to TRBJ2-7; D not certain. The ends were cut back, 5 bases at V and 2 bases at J, with 7 bases in the middle. CDR1 is MNHEY, CDR2 SVGAGI, per germline. This CDR3 contains 12 residues.